This T cell receptor (beta chain) was obtained from a study of blood T cell repertoires in COVID-19 (dated by TCRdb to about 2020). In the study overall: Samples from collaborators originated in the United States, Italy and Spain and spanned both the acute and convalescent phases of COVID-19. The material from the prospective study consisted of cDNA or gDNA derived from T cells, B-cell-depleted T cells, or PBMCs. The dataset comprised deeply sampled blood TCRbeta repertoires from subjects exposed to, actively infected with, or recovered from COVID-19. The repertoires were released in a freely available public database intended as a resource for research on the immune response to SARS-CoV-2. The samples were drawn from two sources: the first 160 participants of the ongoing ImmuneRACE study, and fewer than 1,500 subjects contributed by 6 global collaborators. Sample metadata almost always included a de-identified subject ID, COVID-19 status, age in years and sex. Where HLA class I and class II types were available, the types were taken from metadata supplied by the sample provider, not from assay-based typing. Results the study describes overall, beyond this receptor: Clinical and demographic metadata were provided uncurated, with the amount varying by source and participant.

TCRbeta CDR3 regions were amplified from genomic DNA using the immunoSEQ Assay, a bias-controlled multiplex PCR. On the study's bioinformatics: Within the assay, amplification of reference gene primers was used to estimate how many nucleated cells each sample contained. To quantify the absolute abundance of each unique TCRbeta CDR3 rearrangement, sequence reads were collapsed and filtered. For each sample, productive Simpson clonality was calculated as the square root of Simpson's diversity index across productive rearrangements. As stored in TCRdb, this immuneACCESS dataset retains in-frame rearrangements with V and J assigned. A fraction of the clones does not appear; measured against another copy, unresolved V genes explain less than half of the discrepancy, and the remainder lacks a known reason. Clonal size and the V and J genes are those of that table, whereas D and trimming came from the DNA. The sample has about 410,000 clones on record, about 90% of them singletons. The ten top clones hold approximately 1.5% of the sample.

Comment on this clone: The clone's antigen remains unknown. No clone much larger than this one lies a single base away; base qualities are absent.

Relative to germline, V is missing 3 bases and J is missing 3 bases, with 7 bases of the junction outside any gene match. In the germline V gene (reference sequence), CDR1 corresponds to SEHNR and CDR2 to FQNEAQ. From cysteine to phenylalanine, the CDR3 is 16 amino acids long. The entry retains the CDR3 DNA only, 48 bases that are in frame from base 1. Enrolling through a virtual design, the prospective study's participants ranged in age from roughly 18 to 90 years and lived across 20 to 25 United States geographic areas. In the prospective study, cohorts were assigned on the basis of participant-reported clinical history obtained from a screening survey and a study questionnaire. For ImmuneRACE Cohort 3, a participant was defined as recovered based on two consecutive negative NP/OP PCR tests, clearance by a healthcare professional, or resolution of symptoms. In the prospective study, mobile phlebotomists collected whole blood, serum and a nasopharyngeal or oropharyngeal swab from each participant. Additional blood draws and questionnaires over an approximately 2-month period could optionally be provided by prospective study participants. Blood samples from the prospective study were shipped frozen or at room temperature prior to DNA extraction.

The sequence links TRBV7-9 to TRBJ2-2, with 7 middle bases fitting TRBD2. Source material: PBMCs or T cells enriched from blood (not recorded which). This TCR came from a woman aged 25 to 39 who had recovered from COVID-19. The CDR3 loop reads CASSLTSGEYTGELFF. The DNA sequence is given as TGTGCCAGCAGCTTGACGAGCGGGGAGTACACCGGGGAGCTGTTTTTT.